This T cell receptor (beta chain) was recovered during a study of T cells in Graves' hyperthyroidism and ophthalmopathy. This clonotype occurred many times. Using RNA transcripts as the source, TCR beta CDR3 regions were amplified. In the first-round RT-PCR of the TCR CDR3, the HTBI primer set was used. TCRdb ran MiXCR on the multiplex PCR reads and lists one entry per CDR3 protein. The sample consists of 600,000 to 850,000 distinct CDR3 sequences, 18% of them appearing once. V was cut by 5 bases and J by 3 bases, with 8 bases left in between. The CDR3 contains 12 residues. This TCR derives from a woman aged 50 to 60 with Graves' hyperthyroidism that later progressed to Graves' ophthalmopathy. The V gene is TRBV12-3 or TRBV12-4, the J gene TRBJ2-7; D call uncertain. What was sequenced was blood. The CDR3 loop is CASSPQLYEQYF. CDR3 nucleotides: TGTGCCAGCAGTCCCCAGCTCTACGAGCAGTACTTC.